This T cell receptor (beta chain) was captured by sequencing in a study of T cell repertoires in cytomegalovirus infection. TCRdb used MiXCR to reprocess the reads, holding one entry per CDR3 protein. Of around 300,000 distinct CDR3 sequences listed, over 7.5% were seen once; the top ten hold about 4.5%. The CDR3 sequence is 16 residues long. Germline CDR1 and CDR2: SGHTA and FQGTGA. Trimming removed 5 bases from V and 4 bases from J, with 18 bases in between. The V call is TRBV7-3, the J call TRBJ2-1, with a tentative D call TRBD2 (6 bases). The sequence was collected from a human donor in good health (CMV status not recorded). Some clones in this sample may be carry-over from other donors' samples. The sequencing input was PBMCs. CDR3 sequence (DNA): TGTGCCAGCAGCCCGGCGGGACGGCCCGATTACAATGAGCAGTTCTTC. This sequence encodes CASSPAGRPDYNEQFF.